A selection of T cell receptor beta chains follows, all from one sample in a study of cytotoxic CD8 clonotypes in ibrutinib-treated CLL. Some clones are missing from TCRdb's copy, which holds only in-frame ones; the method was immunoSEQ multiplex PCR. The sample holds 150,000 to 250,000 clones; 55% to 85% are singletons and the top ten take 13%. The sequencing used PBMCs, collected after 24 months of ibrutinib treatment. Receptor source: a human donor with chronic lymphocytic leukemia. Both conserved end residues are part of each CDR3. A D gene is named only where the DNA matches it firmly. Not all rows give a size; the values are once, few, many and, for expanded clones, a class.

TRBJ2-7	-	TRBD2	TRBV28	CASSLSASGSRQQYF	TGTGCCAGCAGTTTATCGGCTAGCGGGAGCAGGCAGCAGTACTTC
TRBJ2-7	-	-	TRBV2	CASSGGGRNEQYF	TGTGCCAGCAGTGGCGGCGGCCGGAACGAGCAGTACTTC
TRBJ2-4	-	TRBD2	TRBV30	CAWSIGAGRADIQYF	TGTGCCTGGAGTATCGGGGCGGGGAGGGCGGACATTCAGTACTTC
TRBJ2-7	-	TRBD2	TRBV10-3	CAISVAGEGYEQYF	TGTGCCATCAGCGTAGCGGGAGAGGGGTACGAGCAGTACTTC
TRBJ2-1	-	TRBD2	TRBV7-8	CASSLGGLATNEQFF	TGTGCCAGCAGCTTAGGAGGACTAGCCACCAATGAGCAGTTCTTC
TRBJ2-3	-	-	TRBV4-3	CASSQDPSSGFNTDTQYF	TGCGCCAGCAGCCAAGACCCAAGTAGCGGCTTTAACACAGATACGCAGTATTTT
TRBJ2-7	once	TRBD1	TRBV10-3	CAIMDRGYEQYF	TGTGCCATCATGGACAGGGGGTACGAGCAGTACTTC
TRBJ1-2	-	-	TRBV7-8	CASSLAMRVGYGYTF	TGTGCCAGCAGCTTAGCTATGCGTGTCGGCTATGGCTACACCTTC
TRBJ2-4	-	TRBD1	TRBV18	CASSPQGENTFQYF	TGTGCCAGCTCACCTCAGGGGGAAAACACGTTTCAGTACTTC
TRBJ2-7	-	TRBD2	TRBV7-8	CASSKLAGGPGEQYF	TGTGCCAGCAGCAAACTAGCGGGAGGGCCCGGCGAGCAGTACTTC
TRBJ2-6	-	TRBD2	TRBV5-1	CASSSRSGRVTGANVLTF	TGCGCCAGCAGCAGCCGTAGCGGGAGAGTCACTGGGGCCAACGTCCTGACTTTC
TRBJ1-1	-	-	TRBV6-5	CASSRQRIMNTEAFF	TGTGCCAGCAGCCGACAGAGAATCATGAACACTGAAGCTTTCTTT
TRBJ2-5	-	TRBD1	TRBV4-1	CASSQVFSSDRGQETQYF	TGCGCCAGCAGCCAAGTTTTTTCCTCGGACAGGGGCCAAGAGACCCAGTACTTC
TRBJ2-1	-	TRBD2	TRBV7-9	CASSRKTSTSGRYYNEQFF	TGTGCCAGCAGCCGAAAAACCTCGACTAGCGGGAGGTATTACAATGAGCAGTTCTTC
TRBJ2-7	-	-	TRBV18	CASSYGRTYEQYF	TGTGCCAGCTCATATGGACGGACTTACGAGCAGTACTTC
TRBJ2-4	-	-	TRBV2	CASSVVRTEGIQYF	TGTGCCAGCAGTGTCGTAAGAACGGAGGGCATTCAGTACTTC
TRBJ2-2	few	-	TRBV7-6	CASSLVAGTGELFF	TGTGCCAGCAGCTTAGTAGCTGGCACCGGGGAGCTGTTTTTT
TRBJ1-1	-	TRBD1	TRBV6-5	CASSYLGQATEAFF	TGTGCCAGCAGTTACCTGGGACAGGCCACTGAAGCTTTCTTT
TRBJ2-1	-	-	TRBV18	CASSSGINEQFF	TGTGCCAGCTCATCAGGGATCAATGAGCAGTTCTTC
TRBJ1-2	-	TRBD1	TRBV2	CASSEGTGRRDYGYTF	TGTGCCAGCAGTGAAGGGACAGGGAGGCGGGACTATGGCTACACCTTC
TRBJ1-5	-	-	TRBV4-1	CASSQNRDWRGNQPQHF	TGCGCCAGCAGCCAGAACAGGGATTGGCGGGGCAATCAGCCCCAGCATTTT
TRBJ1-2	-	-	TRBV6-5	CASSRGQYPYGYTF	TGTGCCAGCAGCCGCGGACAGTACCCTTATGGCTACACCTTC
TRBJ2-7	-	TRBD1	TRBV27	CASSLSRTGVYEQYF	TGTGCCAGCAGTTTATCGAGGACAGGGGTTTACGAGCAGTACTTC
TRBJ1-1	-	TRBD1	TRBV18	CASSGQGNTEAFF	TGTGCCAGCAGCGGACAGGGAAACACTGAAGCTTTCTTT
TRBJ1-5	once	-	TRBV6-4	CASRGREPQHF	TGTGCCAGCAGGGGGAGAGAGCCCCAGCATTTT
TRBJ2-1	few	-	TRBV18	CASSPAGEQFF	TGTGCCAGCTCACCAGCAGGAGAGCAGTTCTTC
TRBJ2-2	-	TRBD2	TRBV7-2	CASSLRTGGPSPGELFF	TGTGCCAGCAGCTTACGGACGGGAGGGCCATCACCGGGGGAGCTGTTTTTT
TRBJ2-7	once	-	TRBV5-6	CASSLRGFRSRSYEQYF	TGTGCCAGCAGCTTAAGGGGTTTCCGGAGTAGGTCCTACGAGCAGTACTTC
TRBJ1-2	-	-	TRBV9	CASSVGQTPEGYTF	TGTGCCAGCAGCGTAGGTCAGACCCCTGAGGGCTACACCTTC
TRBJ2-7	-	TRBD2	TRBV7-6	CASSHSGRGDEQYF	TGTGCCAGCAGTCATAGCGGGAGGGGCGACGAGCAGTACTTC
TRBJ2-3	-	TRBD1	TRBV7-9	CASSSQGQLKRDTQYF	TGTGCCAGCAGCTCCCAGGGACAGCTAAAAAGGGATACGCAGTATTTT
TRBJ2-1	-	-	TRBV9	CASSVGWGSYNEQFF	TGTGCCAGCAGCGTAGGATGGGGATCCTACAATGAGCAGTTCTTC
TRBJ2-1	few	-	TRBV2	CASSESGSDRLF	TGTGCCAGCAGTGAATCGGGTTCTGACAGGCTCTTC
TRBJ1-5	few	-	TRBV30	CAWRGVPGQPQHF	TGTGCCTGGAGGGGGGTCCCCGGTCAGCCCCAGCATTTT
TRBJ2-7	-	TRBD2	TRBV7-3	CASSYLTSVHEQYF	TGTGCCAGCAGCTACCTTACTAGCGTCCACGAGCAGTACTTC
TRBJ2-1	once	-	TRBV6-5	CASSNGGNEQFF	TGTGCCAGCAGTAACGGGGGAAATGAGCAGTTCTTC
TRBJ2-2	-	-	TRBV5-4	CASSFTSSSTGELFF	TGTGCCAGCAGCTTTACTAGTTCTAGCACCGGGGAGCTGTTTTTT
TRBJ1-5	-	-	TRBV30	CAWSSGSMQPQHF	TGTGCCTGGAGTTCAGGGAGTATGCAGCCCCAGCATTTT
TRBJ2-1	few	TRBD1	TRBV7-2	CASSRGTGRYNEQFF	TGTGCCAGCAGCCGCGGGACAGGCCGATACAATGAGCAGTTCTTC
TRBJ2-2	-	-	TRBV27	CASSPALEGRTGELFF	TGTGCCAGCAGCCCCGCCTTGGAGGGGAGAACCGGGGAGCTGTTTTTT
TRBJ1-1	-	-	TRBV11-2	CASSLLTEAFF	TGTGCCAGCAGCTTGTTGACTGAAGCTTTCTTT
TRBJ2-3	-	TRBD2	TRBV28	CASSLPVAGGTDTQYF	TGTGCCAGCAGCCTCCCTGTGGCGGGGGGCACAGATACGCAGTATTTT
TRBJ2-1	-	-	TRBV16	CASSQSTYNEQFF	TGTGCCAGCAGCCAATCCACATACAATGAGCAGTTCTTC
TRBJ2-2	-	TRBD1	TRBV18	CASSPGQVNTGELFF	TGTGCCAGCTCACCCGGACAGGTTAACACCGGGGAGCTGTTTTTT
TRBJ2-5	-	TRBD1	TRBV7-2	CASKLTGTGLETQYF	TGTGCCAGCAAGCTTACGGGGACAGGGCTAGAGACCCAGTACTTC